The 14 T cell receptor beta chains reported below all come from one sample, sequenced in a study of cytomegalovirus exposure and HLA in healthy donors. The PCR was carried out with 60 Vbeta primers and 13 Jbeta primers. This table comes from immunoSEQ multiplex PCR, and its TCRdb copy is limited to in-frame clones, with some not included. The table records 160,000 or so clones, approximately 80% of them present only once. Sequencing input: PBMCs. These receptors originate from a woman between 25 and 40 years old in good health and CMV-seropositive.

The J gene is TRBJ1-1, the V gene TRBV6-6; a possible D gene is TRBD1 (6 bases). Germline assignment: CDR1 MNHNY and CDR2 SVGAGI (reference sequence). V lost 1 base, J lost 0 bases, and 6 bases lay in between. The CDR3 is 14 residues long. The DNA of the CDR3 is TGTGCCAGCAGTTACTGGACAGTGAACACTGAAGCTTTCTTT. Its translation: CASSYWTVNTEAFF.

In this sample, this clone turned up a few times. The chain uses TRBV4-2 and TRBJ1-3, with no clear D. This CDR3 contains 15 residues. The V gene lost 0 bases and the J gene lost 2 bases, with 8 bases spanning the gap. Germline values: CDR1 LGHNA, CDR2 YNFKEQ. The CDR3 protein is CASSQDWGAGNTIYF. Here the CDR3 DNA reads TGTGCCAGCAGCCAAGATTGGGGAGCTGGAAACACCATATATTTT.

DNA for the CDR3: TGTGCCAGCAGTTTACTTGACGGGGGGGCTGATACGCAGTATTTT. Amino acid sequence: CASSLLDGGADTQYF. V is TRBV28 and J is TRBJ2-3; 8 bases are shared with TRBD2. The J segment lost 6 bases and the V segment lost 2 bases, leaving 7 bases of the junction unmatched. Germline CDR1 is MDHEN and CDR2 is SYDVKM. The CDR3 covers 15 residues.

This rearrangement joins TRBV18 to TRBJ1-6; perhaps TRBD1 as D (5 bases). CDR3 length equals 14 residues. Trimming shortened V by 2 bases and J by 8 bases, and 10 bases separated the two germline ends. Per germline, CDR1 KGHSH and CDR2 LQKENI. CDR3 sequence (DNA): TGTGCCAGCTCACCAGGAGGGGCGGATTCACCCCTCCACTTT. Protein sequence: CASSPGGADSPLHF.

This clone was seen a single time. The V gene is TRBV4-1, the J gene TRBJ2-7; 9 bases map to TRBD2. The junction had 8 bases not matched to a gene; V was cut back by 0 bases and J by 2 bases. The CDR3 covers 17 residues. The germline gives CDR1 MGHRA, CDR2 YSYEKL. The CDR3 protein is CASSQEALAGSPYEQYF. As DNA, the CDR3 is TGCGCCAGCAGCCAAGAGGCCCTAGCGGGGTCCCCCTACGAGCAGTACTTC.

This chain links TRBV11-2 with TRBJ2-5, with 8 bases identical to TRBD2. The junction had 5 bases not matched to a gene; V was cut back by 4 bases and J by 4 bases. CDR1 SGHAT and CDR2 FQNNGV come from the germline V gene. This CDR3 has 14 residues. CDR3 in DNA: TGTGCCAGCAGCTCGGGACTAGTTGCAGAGACCCAGTACTTC. It translates to CASSSGLVAETQYF.

This chain links TRBV5-4 with TRBJ2-5, with D perhaps TRBD1 (6 bases). The DNA end is more similar to TRBJ2-7, so the J call may be wrong. This CDR3 contains 15 residues. Germline V gives CDR1 SGHNT, CDR2 YYREEE (reference sequence). CDR3 protein: CASSLEGQGYYEQYF. Written as DNA, the CDR3 is TGTGCCAGCAGCTTGGAAGGCCAGGGGTACTACGAGCAGTACTTC.

This clone was detected only a few times. The V gene is TRBV7-9, the J gene TRBJ2-7, with a possible D match to TRBD1 (6 bases). The CDR3 runs 14 residues. Deletions cut 5 bases from V and 6 bases from J, with 17 bases between. Germline V gives CDR1 SEHNR, CDR2 FQNEAQ (reference sequence). CDR3 loop: CASSPHATGSEQYF. CDR3 DNA: TGTGCCAGCAGCCCCCACGCCACAGGGAGCGAGCAGTACTTC.

The V and J genes are TRBV5-4 and TRBJ1-1; TRBD1 aligns across 7 bases. There are 13 residues in the CDR3. Unmatched junction bases numbered 7, after V lost 0 bases and J lost 11 bases. CDR1 is SGHNT, CDR2 YYREEE, per germline (reference sequence). As DNA, the CDR3 is TGTGCCAGCAGCTTGGAGGGGGCGGGTTTGGCTTTCTTT. Translation: CASSLEGAGLAFF. Together with reference TRBV5-4 and TRBJ1-1, the CDR3 gives the full variable domain: ETGVTQSPTHLIKTRGQQVTLRCSSQSGHNTVSWYQQALGQGPQFIFQYYREEENGRGNFPPRFSGLQFPNYSSELNVNALELDDSALYLCASSLEGAGLAFFGQGTRLTVV.

The CDR3 sequence is CASSLGRGGGFSNEQFF. DNA of the CDR3: TGTGCCAGCAGCTTGGGGCGGGGGGGCGGATTCTCTAATGAGCAGTTCTTC. The rearrangement uses TRBV7-9 and TRBJ2-1, with 9 bases matching TRBD2. The CDR3 is 17 amino acids. Per germline, CDR1 SEHNR and CDR2 FQNEAQ (reference sequence). V trimming: 3 bases; J trimming: 7 bases; junction bases outside the gene matches: 13.

V usage is TRBV7-8 and J usage is TRBJ1-3; TRBD1 might be the D (5 bases). This CDR3 comprises 17 residues. Trimming left V 4 bases short and J 4 bases short, with 20 bases between. The germline V gene has CDR1 SGHVS and CDR2 FQNEAQ. CDR3 DNA sequence: TGTGCCAGCAGCTCCACCTGGGGCCGGGTAAGAGGAAACACCATATATTTT. Translated, it gives CASSSTWGRVRGNTIYF. The full variable domain, its missing parts supplied by reference TRBV7-8 and TRBJ1-3, is GAGVSQSPRYKVAKRGQDVALRCDPISGHVSLFWYQQALGQGPEFLTYFQNEAQLDKSGLPSDRFFAERPEGSVSTLKIQRTQQEDSAVYLCASSSTWGRVRGNTIYFGEGSWLTVV.

This rearrangement joins TRBV27 to TRBJ2-7; 8 nucleotides line up with TRBD2. The V gene's germline CDR1 is MNHEY and CDR2 SMNVEV (reference sequence). The length of the CDR3 is 16 residues. Trimming took 0 bases from V and 4 from J; bases not matched to a gene: 8. The chain's CDR3 is CASSLSPGTSRYEQYF. The CDR3 DNA reads TGTGCCAGCAGTTTATCCCCCGGGACTAGTAGGTACGAGCAGTACTTC.

V and J are TRBV11-3 and TRBJ2-1; D is possibly TRBD2 (5 bases). This CDR3 has 12 residues. V dropped 7 bases and J dropped 7 bases, with 11 bases sitting between them. Looked up from germline, CDR1 is SGHNT and CDR2 is YENEEA. The CDR3 DNA follows: TGTGCCAGCACCGAGGGCGGAAATGAGCAGTTCTTC. This sequence encodes CASTEGGNEQFF.

The chain carries TRBV7-6 and TRBJ1-3; D unresolved. This CDR3 is 15 amino acids long. CDR1 is SGHVS and CDR2 is FNYEAQ in the germline V gene. V lost 6 bases to trimming and J lost 2 bases, with 14 bases between them. The DNA of the CDR3 is TGTGCCAGCAGTTCCCCGGGGAAGGCTGGAAACACCATATATTTT. Protein: CASSSPGKAGNTIYF.